These T cell receptor beta chains were read from a single sample in a study of response to subunit inactivated influenza vaccine. Each CDR3 protein gets one entry after TCRdb re-called the RT-PCR reads with MiXCR. The table has 500,000 to 600,000 distinct CDR3 sequences, roughly 12% seen once. These sequences were also reported in another study, on T cells expressing NK-cell markers.

The input for sequencing was PBMCs from blood, taken on the day of vaccination. These TCRs come from a man between 45 and 60 years old who received an inactivated influenza vaccine. CDR3s include the opening cysteine and the closing phenylalanine or tryptophan. D genes are given only for firm matches. Clone size is stated in some rows and not others, as once, few, many or a class when expanded.

len | abundance | j_gene | v_gene | d_gene | CDR3nt | CDR3aa
15 | - | TRBJ2-1 | TRBV5-1 | TRBD2 | TGCGCCAGCAGCCTATCTCGGGACGGGAGGGATGAGCAGTTCTTC | CASSLSRDGRDEQFF
15 | - | TRBJ2-1 | TRBV12-3/TRBV12-4 | TRBD2 | TGTGCCAGCAGTTTAATACTAGCGGGGAACGATGAGCAGTTCTTC | CASSLILAGNDEQFF
16 | many | TRBJ2-4 | TRBV7-2 | - | TGTGCCAGCAGCTTAGCGTGGGCGGAATGGGAAAACATTCAGTACTTC | CASSLAWAEWENIQYF
11 | few | TRBJ2-5 | TRBV29-1 | - | TGCAGCGTTGCCCAGCCAGAGACCCAGTACTTC | CSVAQPETQYF
13 | many | TRBJ2-7 | TRBV6-2/TRBV6-3 | - | TGTGCCAGCAGTTACGCCGGGCCCTACGAGCAGTACTTC | CASSYAGPYEQYF
18 | few | TRBJ2-7 | TRBV25-1 | TRBD2 | TGTGCCAGCAGTGAAATAGGACTAGCGGGAGGGCTGCCCAACGAGCAGTACTTC | CASSEIGLAGGLPNEQYF
17 | few | TRBJ2-3 | TRBV20-1 | TRBD1 | TGCAGTGCTAGAGATTGGCACAGGGGGCGCCTGGGGTATACGCAGTATTTT | CSARDWHRGRLGYTQYF
13 | - | TRBJ2-1 | TRBV15 | - | TGTGCCACCAGCAGGATCCACTACAATGAGCAGTTCTTC | CATSRIHYNEQFF
15 | few | TRBJ2-3 | TRBV11-2 | - | TGTGCCAGCAGCTTAGCACCGGGACTGCCCGATACGCAGTATTTT | CASSLAPGLPDTQYF
16 | - | TRBJ2-1 | TRBV6-1 | TRBD2 | TGTGCCAGCAGTCAACTCCCGACTAGCGGGTACAATGAGCAGTTCTTC | CASSQLPTSGYNEQFF
15 | - | TRBJ2-7 | TRBV5-1 | TRBD2 | TGCGCCAGCACCGTGGGAGCGGGAGTAATTCGCGAGCAGTACTTC | CASTVGAGVIREQYF
13 | many | TRBJ2-5 | TRBV28 | - | TGTGCCAGCAGACCTGGAAGGGTTGAGACCCAGTACTTC | CASRPGRVETQYF
16 | - | TRBJ2-1 | TRBV20-1 | TRBD2 | TGCAGTGCTAGAGCCCTGAAGAGCGGGAGGGACAATGAGCAGTTCTTC | CSARALKSGRDNEQFF
19 | few | TRBJ2-1 | TRBV29-1 | TRBD2 | TGCAGCGTTGAAGATAGAGGGAGGGAGTCCATCCCCTCCTACAATGAGCAGTTCTTC | CSVEDRGRESIPSYNEQFF
16 | - | TRBJ2-5 | TRBV27 | TRBD2 | TGTGACAGCAGTTTTTGGAGCGGGGGGGGTCAAGAGACCCAGTACTTC | CDSSFWSGGGQETQYF
13 | - | TRBJ2-2 | TRBV29-1 | - | TGCAGCGTTGAGCAGGCAAACACCGGGGAGCTGTTTTTT | CSVEQANTGELFF
14 | many | TRBJ1-4 | TRBV5-1 | TRBD1 | TGCGCCAGCAGCCCAGACAGGGGGACCGAAAAACTGTTTTTT | CASSPDRGTEKLFF
18 | few | TRBJ2-1 | TRBV5-5 | TRBD2 | TGTGCCAGCAGCTTGCCAGCGGGAGGGTTGAGCTCCTACAATGAGCAGTTCTTC | CASSLPAGGLSSYNEQFF
15 | few | TRBJ2-5 | TRBV18 | - | TGTGCCAGCTCACCACGGGAAACGGCGGGAGAGACCCAGTACTTC | CASSPRETAGETQYF
19 | few | TRBJ2-7 | TRBV28 | TRBD1 | TGTGCCAGCACCTCGCGGACAGGATACTCCTATAATGTTTCCTACGAGCAGTACTTC | CASTSRTGYSYNVSYEQYF
12 | many | TRBJ2-7 | TRBV20-1 | - | TGCAGTGCTAGAGAGGGCCCCTACGAGCAGTACTTC | CSAREGPYEQYF
19 | - | TRBJ2-2 | TRBV3-1 | TRBD1 | TGTGCCAGCAGCCCCCCTTACTGGGACAGGAGACGCCACACCGGGGAGCTGTTTTTT | CASSPPYWDRRRHTGELFF
14 | - | TRBJ2-1 | TRBV11-3 | - | TGTGCCAGCAGCTTAGATCGTATGGCGAATGAGCAGTTCTTC | CASSLDRMANEQFF
14 | - | TRBJ2-3 | TRBV7-3 | TRBD2 | TGTGCCAGCAGCGCAGCGGGAGCCACAGATACGCAGTATTTT | CASSAAGATDTQYF
15 | few | TRBJ2-1 | TRBV5-1 | TRBD2 | TGCGCCAGCAGCTCTCCCGGGACTAGGTACAATGAGCAGTTCTTC | CASSSPGTRYNEQFF
15 | - | TRBJ2-5 | TRBV24-1 | TRBD2 | TGTGCCCAAATCCCCGCGGGAGGATACGAGGAGACCCAGTACTTC | CAQIPAGGYEETQYF
14 | - | TRBJ1-6 | TRBV11-2 | TRBD1 | TGTGCCAGCAGCACGGGACAGGCCTACTCACCCCTCCACTTT | CASSTGQAYSPLHF
14 | few | TRBJ2-1 | TRBV7-9 | - | TGTGCCAGCAGGTCGACGGGACTCCCCAATGAGCAGTTCTTC | CASRSTGLPNEQFF
14 | few | TRBJ2-7 | TRBV5-6 | - | TGTGCCAGCAGCTTGGGGTACAGGGTGTACGAGCAGTACTTC | CASSLGYRVYEQYF
16 | - | TRBJ2-5 | TRBV5-1 | TRBD2 | TGCGCCAGCAGCTTGGCCGGGGGGACGGTCCAAGAGACCCAGTACTTC | CASSLAGGTVQETQYF
15 | few | TRBJ1-1 | TRBV12-3/TRBV12-4 | - | TGTGCCAGCAGTTTAGGCGCGCCCAGGATCGCTGAAGCTTTCTTT | CASSLGAPRIAEAFF
16 | - | TRBJ2-3 | TRBV7-6 | TRBD2 | TGTGCCAGCAGCTGGGGACTAGCGGGAGGCACAGATACGCAGTATTTT | CASSWGLAGGTDTQYF
14 | few | TRBJ2-5 | TRBV6-2/TRBV6-3 | TRBD1 | TGTGCCAGCAGCGTCGGGACAGTAGAAGAGACCCAGTACTTC | CASSVGTVEETQYF
14 | many | TRBJ1-1 | TRBV20-1 | - | TGCAGTGCTAATCTTGGAGGGATCAACACTGAAGCTTTCTTT | CSANLGGINTEAFF
14 | few | TRBJ2-3 | TRBV7-2 | - | TGTGCCAGCAGCTCGGGACTTTTCCCAGATACGCAGTATTTT | CASSSGLFPDTQYF
14 | few | TRBJ1-4 | TRBV28 | - | TGTGCCAGCAGTTTGGGGTTCCCTAATGAAAAACTGTTTTTT | CASSLGFPNEKLFF
12 | - | TRBJ1-2 | TRBV29-1 | - | TGCAGCGTCGACCAGGGCTCAGGAGGCTACACCTTC | CSVDQGSGGYTF
16 | - | TRBJ2-5 | TRBV7-9 | TRBD2 | TGTGCCAGCAGCTTAGACTACGGGACTAGCCAAGAGACCCAGTACTTC | CASSLDYGTSQETQYF
14 | - | TRBJ2-7 | TRBV20-1 | TRBD2 | TGCAGTGCCTCAACGGCTAGCGGGACTTACGAGCAGTACTTC | CSASTASGTYEQYF
17 | few | TRBJ2-7 | TRBV6-2/TRBV6-3 | TRBD2 | TGTGCCAGCACCAGACGAACTAGCGGGAGTCTTGGCCACGAGCAGTACTTC | CASTRRTSGSLGHEQYF
14 | few | TRBJ1-3 | TRBV6-2/TRBV6-3 | - | TGTGCCAGCAAGATGACAATCTCTGGAAACACCATATATTTT | CASKMTISGNTIYF
13 | - | TRBJ2-1 | TRBV5-6 | - | TGTGCCAGCAGCTCGGACGTGGTGCATGAGCAGTTCTTC | CASSSDVVHEQFF
13 | many | TRBJ1-6 | TRBV4-3 | - | TGCGCCAGCAGCCCCCACTTATGGTCACCCCTCCACTTT | CASSPHLWSPLHF
14 | - | TRBJ2-3 | TRBV7-8 | - | TGTGCCAGCAGCTTAGAGGGGGGCGCAGATACGCAGTATTTT | CASSLEGGADTQYF
12 | few | TRBJ2-1 | TRBV28 | - | TGTGCCAGCAGTTTTCCCGACAATGAGCAGTTCTTC | CASSFPDNEQFF
19 | medium-sized | TRBJ2-1 | TRBV4-3 | - | TGCGCCAGCAGCCAAGACTCCTACCTTAGCCGGGGGCGAAGCAGTGAGCAGTTCTTC | CASSQDSYLSRGRSSEQFF
14 | many | TRBJ2-3 | TRBV10-3 | - | TGTGCCACCGCGGACAGCGCTTATGGGGATACGCAGTATTTT | CATADSAYGDTQYF
17 | - | TRBJ1-6 | TRBV6-1 | - | TGTGCCAGCAGCACCTCGCCAGGGGCCTCCTATAATTCACCCCTCCACTTT | CASSTSPGASYNSPLHF
15 | few | TRBJ2-7 | TRBV7-2 | - | TGTGCCAGCAGCTTATCAGGGGTGTCGACCTACGAGCAGTACTTC | CASSLSGVSTYEQYF
15 | few | TRBJ1-2 | TRBV29-1 | TRBD1 | TGCAGCGTCCCTTCCCCGGGACAGACTAACTATGGCTACACCTTC | CSVPSPGQTNYGYTF
14 | few | TRBJ2-5 | TRBV12-3/TRBV12-4 | - | TGTGCCAGCAGTTTAGAACTCCCACAAGAGACCCAGTACTTC | CASSLELPQETQYF
13 | - | TRBJ2-5 | TRBV12-3/TRBV12-4 | - | TGTGCCAGCAGTTTAGTGGGGATACAGACCCAGTACTTC | CASSLVGIQTQYF
12 | few | TRBJ1-5 | TRBV28 | - | TGTGCCAGCAGGCCTAGCAATCAGCCCCAGCATTTT | CASRPSNQPQHF